The 30 T cell receptor beta chains reported below all come from one sample, sequenced in a study of regulatory T cells in long-lasting Graves disease. CDR3-region Arm-PCR and iRepertoire HTBI primers produced the TCR beta libraries. TCRdb re-called the multiplex PCR reads with MiXCR, one entry per CDR3 protein. The top ten clones hold roughly 17% of a sample with about 440,000 distinct CDR3 sequences, more than 12% of them seen once. Time point given: newly diagnosed GD, antithyroid drugs for less than 3 months. PBMC RNA was the source of the TCR library. These data were also reused for a study on T cells in Graves' hyperthyroidism and ophthalmopathy.

This material consisted of peripheral blood mononuclear cells (PBMCs), taken at new diagnosis, from a patient treated with antithyroid drugs. The receptors were gathered from a woman in her thirties with Graves disease.

As concerns this clonotype: One end of the junction fails to match germline, which may point to a read error. The V and J genes are TRBV29-1 and TRBJ1-1; D not certain. The CDR3 totals 12 residues. Per the germline V gene, CDR1 is SQVTM and CDR2 is ANQGSEA. Here the CDR3 DNA reads TGCAGCGTAGGTGACTTCGGAACTGAAGCTCTCTTT. Encoded protein: CSVGDFGTEALF.

This clonotype turned up a few times. This sequence joins TRBV5-4 and TRBJ2-1; D might be TRBD1 or TRBD2, each matching 7 bases. This CDR3 has 15 amino acids. V dropped 9 bases and J dropped 8 bases, with 24 bases sitting between them. Germline V gives CDR1 SGHNT, CDR2 YYREEE (reference sequence). The CDR3 region has the DNA TGTGCCACGGGACAGCAACGGGGCGGGAGAGATGAGCAGTTCTTC. It codes for CATGQQRGGRDEQFF.

This clonotype was recorded at least ten times. The V gene is TRBV11-2, the J gene TRBJ1-1, with TRBD1 as a possible D gene (5 bases). Trimming removed 6 bases from V and 4 bases from J, with 12 bases in between. Germline V gives CDR1 SGHAT, CDR2 FQNNGV. The CDR3 is made up of 13 amino acids. CDR3 amino acids: CASRALGGTEAFF. The DNA of the CDR3 is TGTGCCAGCAGGGCGCTTGGGGGCACTGAAGCTTTCTTT.

The gene calls are TRBV25-1 and TRBJ2-5, with 7 bases that match TRBD2. The CDR3 is 15 amino acids. Germline CDR1 reads MGHDK; CDR2 reads SYGVNS. V lost 3 bases, J lost 5 bases, and 9 bases stayed unmatched. CDR3 protein: CASSDGSPGGETQYF. The CDR3 region has the DNA TGTGCCAGCAGTGACGGGAGCCCCGGGGGGGAGACCCAGTACTTC.

This clonotype was detected ten times or more. The rearrangement joins TRBV10-3 to TRBJ2-7, with TRBD1 identical over 9 bases. With V trimmed by 4 bases and J by 7 bases, 8 bases remained unmatched. The CDR3 sequence is 14 residues long. CDR1 and CDR2 (germline): ENHRY, SYGVKD. CDR3 protein: CAISAGGQGEEQYF. The CDR3, as DNA: TGTGCCATCAGTGCAGGGGGACAGGGTGAGGAGCAGTACTTC.

This clonotype was detected many times. The chain recombines TRBV5-6 with TRBJ1-1; D unresolved. Germline-derived CDR1 and CDR2 are SGHDT and YYEEEE. This CDR3 contains 12 residues. Trimming removed 4 bases at V and 5 bases at J, with 9 bases between. The CDR3 sequence is CASSLPWTEAFF. In DNA, the CDR3 is TGTGCCAGCAGCCTCCCATGGACTGAAGCTTTCTTT.

The chain is built from TRBV12-3 or TRBV12-4 and TRBJ2-7; 11 bases line up with TRBD1. V shed 3 bases, J shed 9 bases, and the junction held 7 bases outside the gene matches. The CDR3 runs 14 residues. The CDR3 protein is CASSFGGQGDPQYF. In DNA form, the CDR3 reads TGTGCCAGCAGTTTTGGGGGACAGGGGGATCCGCAGTACTTC.

This clonotype showed up many times. The V and J genes are TRBV20-1 and TRBJ2-5; weak D call: TRBD2 (5 bases). The CDR3 has 14 amino acids. The V end lost 5 bases, the J end lost 4 bases, and 17 bases lay between the germline ends. Germline V gives CDR1 DFQATT, CDR2 SNEGSKA (reference sequence). CDR3 in DNA: TGCAGTGCTGAGACTGGAGGAAATGCAGAGACCCAGTACTTC. It is translated as CSAETGGNAETQYF.

This clonotype was recorded a few times. The V call is TRBV5-1, the J call TRBJ1-6, with D possibly matching TRBD1 (6 bases). This CDR3 is 15 amino acids long. Per germline, CDR1 SGHRS and CDR2 YFSETQ. The germline V and J ends were trimmed by 3 bases and 11 bases, with 18 bases remaining between them. The CDR3 sequence is CASSWGTGNGTPLHF. The CDR3 DNA reads TGCGCCAGCAGCTGGGGCACAGGGAACGGGACACCCCTCCACTTT.

This clonotype has a handful of counts. The gene calls are TRBV5-1 and TRBJ1-1; D perhaps matches TRBD1 (5 bases). Per the germline V gene, CDR1 is SGHRS and CDR2 is YFSETQ. The V end was cut by 5 bases, the J end by 4 bases, with 12 bases between. This CDR3 region has 13 residues. In DNA, the CDR3 is TGCGCCAGCAGGGTACAGGATGGCACTGAAGCTTTCTTT. Translating it yields CASRVQDGTEAFF.

About this clonotype itself: With a much larger clone just one base away, this may be a read error. The chain links TRBV11-2 to TRBJ2-7, with TRBD2 matching over 13 bases. This CDR3 has 15 amino acids. V lost 1 base and J lost 5; bases outside the gene matches: 2. Germline loops: CDR1 SGHAT, CDR2 FQNNGV. The CDR3 loop is CASSLGTSGSNEQYF. In DNA, the CDR3 is TGTGCCAGCAGCTTAGGGACTAGCGGGAGCAACGAGCAGTACTTC.

The rearrangement joins TRBV4-1 to TRBJ1-2; weak D call: TRBD1 (5 bases). Germline V gives CDR1 MGHRA, CDR2 YSYEKL. The CDR3 loop spans 17 amino acids. V gave up 0 bases and J gave up 0 bases, with 14 bases separating them. The CDR3 bases are TGCGCCAGCAGCCAAGATGTGCTCCAGGGAACTAACTATGGCTACACCTTC. It translates to CASSQDVLQGTNYGYTF.

In the case of this clonotype: Just one base apart from a much larger clone, this may be a read error. The chain links TRBV3-1 to TRBJ2-4; TRBD2 aligns across 7 bases. Germline CDR1 and CDR2: LGHDT and YNNKEL (reference sequence). The CDR3 spans 14 residues. The CDR3 DNA reads as TGTGCCAGCAGCCAAGCGGGCGGGAGTGAGACCCAGTGCTTC. This translates into CASSQAGGSETQCF.

This clonotype was detected ten times or more. This chain uses TRBV6-2 or TRBV6-3 with TRBJ1-3; TRBD1 agrees at 8 bases. This CDR3 has 16 amino acids. V trimming: 5 bases; J trimming: 4 bases; junction bases outside the gene matches: 10. CDR1 and CDR2 (germline): MNHEY, SVGEGT. CDR3 DNA sequence: TGTGCCAGCAGTGAACCGACAGGGGCGAGAGGAAACACCATATATTTT. This translates into CASSEPTGARGNTIYF.

The chain employs TRBV25-1 and TRBJ2-1; TRBD2 matches 9 bases. Germline assignment: CDR1 MGHDK and CDR2 SYGVNS. V gave up 1 base and J gave up 10 bases; unmatched junction bases: 11. The CDR3 contains 16 residues. CDR3: CASSELTGTSFSEQFF. In DNA form, the CDR3 reads TGTGCCAGCAGTGAATTAACCGGGACTAGCTTTTCAGAGCAGTTCTTC.

This clonotype was observed many times. The J gene is TRBJ2-7, the V gene TRBV28; 9 nucleotides align to TRBD2. Germline CDR1 and CDR2: MDHEN and SYDVKM. Germline trimming cut 4 bases from V and 0 bases from J; bases unmatched to any gene: 7. This CDR3 spans 16 amino acids. The CDR3 here is CASSYLLAGSSYEQYF. The CDR3 nucleotides read TGTGCCAGCAGTTACCTACTAGCGGGCAGCTCCTACGAGCAGTACTTC.

This clonotype has a count of ten or more. The rearrangement uses TRBV7-9 and TRBJ1-1; D ambiguous. V lost 5 bases, J lost 0 bases, and 7 bases lay in between. Germline CDR1 reads SEHNR; CDR2 reads FQNEAQ (reference sequence). CDR3 length: 13 amino acids. The chain's CDR3 is CASSRFMNTEAFF. The CDR3 nucleotides are TGTGCCAGCAGCCGGTTCATGAACACTGAAGCTTTCTTT.

This clonotype appeared many times. CDR3 residues: CASSLTDGTSGNTFYNEQFF. The CDR3 DNA follows: TGTGCCAGCAGCTTAACGGATGGAACTAGCGGGAACACTTTCTACAATGAGCAGTTCTTC. The genes are TRBV11-3 and TRBJ2-1; TRBD2 matches 10 bases. The germline V gene encodes CDR1 SGHNT and CDR2 YENEEA. The trim removed 2 bases at V and 3 bases at J, leaving 16 bases unmatched. This CDR3 comprises 20 residues.

V is TRBV5-1 and J is TRBJ2-1; D not resolved. The CDR3 length is 13 residues. Trimming removed 2 bases at V and 7 bases at J, with 10 bases between. Germline V lookup: CDR1 SGHRS, CDR2 YFSETQ. The CDR3 sequence is CASSFDQTNEQFF. CDR3 DNA sequence: TGCGCCAGCAGCTTCGATCAGACAAATGAGCAGTTCTTC.

The rearrangement joins TRBV5-1 to TRBJ2-5; TRBD1 matches at 8 bases. V lost 0 bases to trimming and J lost 1 base; unmatched junction nucleotides: 5. Germline values: CDR1 SGHRS, CDR2 YFSETQ. The CDR3 is made up of 16 amino acids. Written as DNA, the CDR3 is TGCGCCAGCAGCTTGGCCGGACAGGGACTCCAAGAGACCCAGTACTTC. Translation gives CASSLAGQGLQETQYF. Together with reference TRBV5-1 and TRBJ2-5, the CDR3 gives the full variable domain: KAGVTQTPRYLIKTRGQQVTLSCSPISGHRSVSWYQQTPGQGLQFLFEYFSETQRNKGNFPGRFSGRQFSNSRSEMNVSTLELGDSALYLCASSLAGQGLQETQYFGPGTRLLVL.

This clonotype was seen repeatedly, ten times or more. V is TRBV12-3 or TRBV12-4 and J is TRBJ1-2; a weak D match, TRBD1 (5 bases). Deletions cut 5 bases from V and 4 bases from J, with 17 bases between. The CDR3 runs 15 residues. For the CDR3, the DNA is TGTGCCAGCAGTCCCGGGACCGGCTTAAGCTATGGCTACACCTTC. Protein sequence: CASSPGTGLSYGYTF.

A single count supports this clonotype. The chain links TRBV24-1 to TRBJ2-1, with 7 bases matching TRBD1. The CDR3 is 15 amino acids. Germline V gene data show CDR1 as KGHDR and CDR2 as SFDVKD. J lost 2 bases, V lost 5 bases, and 5 bases had no gene match. DNA for the CDR3: TGTGCCACCAGTGGTTCGGGACAGCCCTACAATGAGCAGTTCTTC. It yields the protein CATSGSGQPYNEQFF.

This rearrangement joins TRBV19 to TRBJ2-1; D perhaps matches TRBD2 (5 bases). Germline CDR1 and CDR2: LNHDA and SQIVND (reference sequence). The CDR3 totals 15 residues. Trimming pared 3 bases from V and 7 bases from J, leaving 16 bases between. CDR3: CASSMGTSSPNEQFF. For the CDR3, the DNA is TGTGCCAGTAGTATGGGAACTAGTTCTCCAAATGAGCAGTTCTTC. The whole variable domain, filled in from reference TRBV19 and TRBJ2-1, reads DGGITQSPKYLFRKEGQNVTLSCEQNLNHDAMYWYRQDPGQGLRLIYYSQIVNDFQKGDIAEGYSVSREKKESFPLTVTSAQKNPTAFYLCASSMGTSSPNEQFFGPGTRLTVL.

CDR3 DNA: TGTGCCAGCTTAGGGAATGACTATGGCTACACCTTC. Amino acid sequence: CASLGNDYGYTF. V and J are TRBV6-1 and TRBJ1-2; D is unresolved. With 8 bases removed from V and 3 bases from J, the gap between germline ends came to 10 bases. Germline CDR1 reads MNHNS; CDR2 reads SASEGT. This CDR3 region has 12 residues.

This clonotype has at least ten counts. The chain employs TRBV7-8 and TRBJ2-3, with 7 bases aligning to TRBD2. The CDR3 consists of 16 residues. The ends lost 4 bases at V and 0 bases at J; junction bases unmatched: 7. Germline assignment: CDR1 SGHVS and CDR2 FQNEAQ. CDR3 sequence: CASSSRLADSTDTQYF. In DNA, the CDR3 is TGTGCCAGCAGCTCCAGACTAGCAGACAGCACAGATACGCAGTATTTT. The whole variable domain, remainder taken from reference TRBV7-8 and TRBJ2-3, is GAGVSQSPRYKVAKRGQDVALRCDPISGHVSLFWYQQALGQGPEFLTYFQNEAQLDKSGLPSDRFFAERPEGSVSTLKIQRTQQEDSAVYLCASSSRLADSTDTQYFGPGTRLTVL.

The chain is built from TRBV28 and TRBJ2-3, with D possibly matching TRBD2 (6 bases). The V gene lost 6 bases and the J gene lost 2 bases, with 12 bases spanning the gap. This CDR3 spans 14 amino acids. The germline V gene has CDR1 MDHEN and CDR2 SYDVKM. CDR3 coding DNA: TGTGCCAGCAGACCGGGACTGAACACAGATACGCAGTATTTT. This encodes CASRPGLNTDTQYF.

The chain is built from TRBV18 and TRBJ2-2; D is uncertain. Germline CDR1 is KGHSH and CDR2 is LQKENI. Trimming pared 1 base from V and 1 base from J, leaving 7 bases between. The CDR3 is made up of 15 amino acids. The CDR3 DNA reads as TGTGCCAGCTCACCACAAGGGCAGAACACCGGGGAGCTGTTTTTT. Its translation: CASSPQGQNTGELFF.

This clonotype was picked up many times. V is TRBV19 and J is TRBJ2-1; 11 bases agree with TRBD1. CDR3 size: 17 residues. Trimming took 7 bases from V and 2 from J; bases not matched to a gene: 10. Germline V gene sequence: CDR1 LNHDA, CDR2 SQIVND (reference sequence). The CDR3 DNA follows: TGTGCCAGTACAAAGGACAGGGGGCGTTGGGCCTACAATGAGCAGTTCTTC. Protein product: CASTKDRGRWAYNEQFF. Variable domain in full (rest from reference TRBV19 and TRBJ2-1): DGGITQSPKYLFRKEGQNVTLSCEQNLNHDAMYWYRQDPGQGLRLIYYSQIVNDFQKGDIAEGYSVSREKKESFPLTVTSAQKNPTAFYLCASTKDRGRWAYNEQFFGPGTRLTVL.

This clonotype has a count of ten or more. The chain recombines TRBV28 with TRBJ2-7; D remains unclear. Germline V CDR1 and CDR2: MDHEN, SYDVKM. V was clipped by 6 bases and J by 2 bases, with 14 bases between them. The CDR3 is made up of 14 amino acids. The CDR3 is CASSLVASAYEQYF. CDR3 coding DNA: TGTGCCAGCAGCCTCGTGGCTTCAGCCTACGAGCAGTACTTC.

The chain recombines TRBV20-1 with TRBJ2-1; no clear D. Trimming removed 4 bases from V and 6 bases from J, with 7 bases in between. CDR3 length equals 11 residues. Germline V gene data show CDR1 as DFQATT and CDR2 as SNEGSKA (reference sequence). The CDR3 loop reads CSATQFNEQFF. The CDR3 DNA reads TGCAGTGCTACTCAGTTCAATGAGCAGTTCTTC.